This TCR beta chain was profiled in a study of shared clonotypes between healthy human individuals (dated by TCRdb to 2019 to 2021). In terms of the full investigation: The cohort included a few men and a couple of women between 18 and 49 years of age. For each donor, CD4 naive and CD4 memory were each run on three plates, CD8 naive on two plates, and CD8 memory on one plate. To estimate repertoire size and how much clonotypes are shared between individuals, the study performed deep sequencing of blood TCR repertoires from about 5 healthy adults. Libraries were prepared and TCR repertoires were sequenced by different laboratories using diverse techniques, in order to increase sequencing depth and limit assay-specific biases. Each donor's leukapheresis produced roughly between roughly 0.85 and 10 billion PBMCs. The investigation overall reported the following: Rarefaction of sorted-subset datasets indicated incomplete sequencing despite the large sequencing depth. When a handful of donors were compared, the shared fraction of clonotypes was around 5% for naive CD4, around 3.5% for naive CD8, roughly 2.5% for memory CD4, and around 0.4% for memory CD8. Naive subsets generally had larger estimated clonotype richness than memory subsets did. Pairwise subsampling led to the expectation that sequencing depth would affect the degree of clonotype sharing among donors. Sampling was restricted to blood, and TCR repertoires in tissues likely differ from the TCR repertoires found in blood. The small number of donors limited the genetic and exposure-history diversity represented. Higher generation probabilities were observed for clonotypes shared by all four sorted-subset donors than for non-shared clonotypes.

Healthy HIV-negative adults with no recently reported acute infections or vaccinations were included as donors. Every donor was a Caucasian adult residing in Nashville, Tennessee, USA. CD4+ T cells were enriched through magnetic negative selection, after which naive cells were positively selected on CD45RA and the remaining negative fraction served as the memory subset. Blood was obtained by leukapheresis, after which PBMCs were separated by Ficoll-Histopaque density gradient centrifugation and cryopreserved in liquid nitrogen vapor phase. Analytical flow cytometry was used to check the purity and quantity of each magnetically sorted T cell population. Each sorted fraction had its genomic DNA isolated and then quantified by UV absorbance on a Nanodrop 2000c. On this clone: Its antigen remains unidentified. No base quality information exists; no much larger clone differs at one position.

Using the deep immunoSEQ assay, multiplex PCR amplified TCR CDR3 regions from genomic DNA. Genomic DNA extracted from each cell subset was distributed evenly over all wells of several immunoSEQ 96-well plates, and each plate served as one replicate. For sorted subsets, each replicate PCR was loaded with roughly 200 ng genomic DNA, equivalent to some 27,000 T cell genomes. Purified libraries were measured with a Qubit 3.0 fluorometer, size-checked on a Bioanalyzer 2100, and measured again with the KAPA Library Quantification kit. Every immunoSEQ 96-well plate was sequenced on a dedicated single-read 150-cycle Illumina NextSeq 550 flow cell. The authors' analysis ran thus. Because the immunoSEQ output included only junctional sequences and no quality scores, the filtering could not be the same as the filtering used for full-length reads. Sequences were annotated with PyIR, a Python wrapper for IgBLAST v1.9, and V/J genes and CDR3 were assigned using IMGT germline references. Reads with weak V/J assignments (E-value above 1e-6), missing CDR3, stop codons, out-of-frame junctions, or ambiguous translated residues were removed. A V3J clonotype was defined by an identical inferred V gene, J gene, and CDR3 amino acid sequence. Percentage overlap between repertoires was computed as shared unique clonotypes divided by the size of the smaller repertoire. Richness of each repertoire was evaluated using RTK rarefaction, the Chao1 estimator, and Recon v2.1 estimates of unobserved clonotypes. Generation probabilities were computed with OLGA for all TCRbeta clonotypes obtained by the gDNA method from several donors. TCRdb carries this immuneACCESS record with in-frame sequences only. Its versions omit some clonotypes, under half of them owing to an unresolved V gene in the studies checked, with the rest unexplained. V, J and clone size are those of that table, while D and trimming were read from the DNA. The sample profile shows approximately 2,000,000 clones; 80% to 95% of them were found once. The top ten clones comprise approximately 0.39% of the sample.

Reading the germline V gene gives CDR1 MDHEN and CDR2 SYDVKM. Trimming takes 8 bases off V and 1 base off J; junction bases not matched to a gene: 5. From the cysteine through the phenylalanine, the CDR3 covers 15 amino acids. The sequence is cut down to CDR3 DNA, 45 bases in frame from base 1. The chain is encoded by TRBV28 joined to TRBJ2-5, with 12 bases matching TRBD2. Source material: naive CD4+ T cells from PBMCs. Explained via the paper, the cell subset or site label denotes: CD45RA+ positively selected. This TCR was recovered from a man between 18 and 35 years old in good health. Some clones in this sample may be carry-over from other donors' samples. The CDR3 has the sequence CASPPSGRAQETQYF. The DNA sequence is TGTGCCAGCCCACCTAGCGGGAGGGCCCAAGAGACCCAGTACTTC.